This T cell receptor (beta chain) is drawn from a study of T cell responses to AZD1222 COVID-19 vaccine. The junction had 9 bases not matched to a gene; V was cut back by 5 bases and J by 3 bases. This CDR3 comprises 16 residues. CDR1 and CDR2 from the germline V gene are SNHLY and FYNNEI. This clone was seen once. What it recognizes is unknown. Produced via immunoSEQ multiplex PCR; TCRdb's table is partial and in-frame only. The sample yields under 200,000 clones, 80% to 95% seen once. Findings of the study overall: Nearly half of spike-specific TCRs reportedly target unmutated variant regions.

The sequenced sample was peripheral blood, obtained on day 0 of AZD1222 vaccination. This TCR derives from an adult in good health. This chain uses TRBV2 with TRBJ2-2; 7 nucleotides align to TRBD1. The CDR3 loop reads CASSLTGAPDTGELFF. Here the CDR3 DNA reads TGTGCCAGCAGTCTAACAGGGGCGCCCGACACCGGGGAGCTGTTTTTT.